The 14 T cell receptor beta chains below come from one sample, sequenced in a study of T cell repertoires in cytomegalovirus infection. MiXCR was run by TCRdb on the reads, yielding one entry per CDR3 protein. The sample has about 700,000 distinct CDR3 sequences, around 31% seen once. Their antigen targets remain unknown. Specimen: cultured PBMCs, collected from culture after CMV antigen stimulation. These receptors all come from a human donor in good health (CMV status not recorded). Some clones in this sample may be carry-over from other donors' samples.

J is TRBJ2-5 and V is TRBV27; 8 bases line up with TRBD2. Losses at the gene ends were 5 bases for V and 5 bases for J; bases not matched to a gene: 10. Germline V CDR1 and CDR2: MNHEY, SMNVEV (reference sequence). This CDR3 spans 15 amino acids. The CDR3 region is CASSPGTRVLETQYF. The CDR3 region has the DNA TGTGCCAGCAGTCCCGGGACTAGAGTATTGGAGACCCAGTACTTC.

This clonotype has a count of ten or more. This chain connects TRBV12-3 or TRBV12-4 to TRBJ1-5; 7 nucleotides align to TRBD1. The CDR3 is 16 amino acids. V lost 5 bases to trimming and J lost 0 bases; unmatched junction nucleotides: 7. CDR3 protein: CASSRGGTDSNQPQHF. Here the CDR3 DNA reads TGTGCCAGCAGTCGGGGGGGGACAGATAGCAATCAGCCCCAGCATTTT.

This clonotype was observed at least ten times. The V and J genes are TRBV7-2 and TRBJ1-2; D unresolved. The V end was cut by 6 bases, the J end by 4 bases, with 15 bases between. Germline V gene lookup returns CDR1 SGHTA and CDR2 FQGNSA. This CDR3 region has 14 residues. CDR3 bases: TGTGCCAGCAGTTTCACAACCGAGGGCTATGGCTACACCTTC. Its translation is CASSFTTEGYGYTF.

This clonotype was counted a few times. The chain uses TRBV5-1 and TRBJ2-3; D call uncertain. Germline CDR1 and CDR2: SGHRS and YFSETQ. Trimming cost V 4 bases and J 6 bases, with 15 bases left between them. The CDR3 is 14 residues long. The chain's CDR3 is CASSQFRSGDTQYF. The CDR3 region has the DNA TGCGCCAGCAGCCAATTTAGGAGTGGTGATACGCAGTATTTT.

The sample holds many counts of this clonotype. The chain is built from TRBV7-2 and TRBJ2-5, with D perhaps assigned TRBD1 or TRBD2 (5 bases each). Germline values: CDR1 SGHTA, CDR2 FQGNSA. Trimming took 7 bases from V and 2 from J, leaving 11 bases between them. This CDR3 region has 13 residues. The CDR3 reads CASTPGPQETQYF. Written as DNA, the CDR3 is TGTGCCAGCACTCCGGGGCCTCAAGAGACCCAGTACTTC.

This clonotype was observed a few times. The CDR3 sequence: CAWTARPGDEQYF. DNA of the CDR3: TGTGCCTGGACGGCTAGACCGGGGGACGAGCAGTACTTC. This chain connects TRBV30 to TRBJ2-7; D perhaps matches TRBD2 (6 bases). Trimming stripped 4 bases from V and 5 bases from J, with 15 bases between. The CDR3 has 13 residues. CDR1 and CDR2 from the germline V gene are GTSNPN and SVGIG (reference sequence).

The chain combines TRBV19 with TRBJ2-1, with D perhaps being TRBD1 or TRBD2 (7 bases each). This CDR3 contains 14 residues. Germline loops: CDR1 LNHDA, CDR2 SQIVND (reference sequence). V was cut by 3 bases and J by 10 bases, with 16 bases left in between. CDR3 protein: CASSMSGGVGEQFF. CDR3 DNA: TGTGCCAGTAGTATGTCAGGGGGGGTAGGGGAGCAGTTCTTC.

Only a few counts were recorded for this clonotype. V and J are TRBV7-2 and TRBJ2-5; D unresolved. The CDR3 spans 14 residues. V was clipped by 4 bases and J by 0 bases, with 9 bases between them. Germline CDR1 reads SGHTA; CDR2 reads FQGNSA. The CDR3 loop reads CASSSSGYQETQYF. In nucleotides, the CDR3 is TGTGCCAGCAGCTCCTCTGGGTACCAAGAGACCCAGTACTTC.

This clonotype was observed a few times. The chain couples TRBV19 to TRBJ2-1; D perhaps matches TRBD1 (5 bases). Trimming took 5 bases from V and 8 from J, leaving 16 bases between them. The CDR3 sequence is 14 residues long. In germline, CDR1 is LNHDA, CDR2 SQIVND (reference sequence). CDR3 in amino acids: CASSSAGAEYEQFF. The CDR3 DNA sequence: TGTGCCAGTAGTTCCGCTGGGGCGGAGTATGAGCAGTTCTTC.

This chain connects TRBV7-9 to TRBJ2-3; unclear D gene. Germline V CDR1 and CDR2: SEHNR, FQNEAQ (reference sequence). The CDR3 extends over 15 amino acids. V was cut by 3 bases and J by 2 bases, with 12 bases left in between. Here the CDR3 reads CASSFGYQSTDTQYF. CDR3 sequence (DNA): TGTGCCAGCAGCTTCGGGTACCAGTCCACAGATACGCAGTATTTT.

V is TRBV20-1 and J is TRBJ2-1; 13 bases match TRBD2. The CDR3 covers 13 residues. Germline V CDR1 and CDR2: DFQATT, SNEGSKA (reference sequence). J lost 10 bases, V lost 6 bases, and 6 bases had no gene match. CDR3 sequence reads: CSARTSGRGEQFF. CDR3 nucleotides: TGCAGTGCCCGGACTAGCGGGAGAGGGGAGCAGTTCTTC.

The V call is TRBV7-9, the J call TRBJ2-4; TRBD1 matches 10 bases. V was clipped by 5 bases and J by 9 bases; unmatched bases: 7. CDR1 is SEHNR and CDR2 is FQNEAQ in the germline V gene (reference sequence). This CDR3 is 14 amino acids long. CDR3 nucleotides: TGTGCCAGCAGCCCGGACAGGGGGATAGGCATTCAGTACTTC. This translates into CASSPDRGIGIQYF.

The V gene is TRBV6-5, the J gene TRBJ1-5; D unclear. Looked up from germline, CDR1 is MNHEY and CDR2 is SVGAGI. The CDR3 length is 16 residues. V dropped 3 bases and J dropped 1 base, with 13 bases sitting between them. The CDR3 DNA follows: TGTGCCAGCAGTTATTCAGGACCAGAGAGCAATCAGCCCCAGCATTTT. Translating it yields CASSYSGPESNQPQHF.

This clonotype turned up a few times. This rearrangement joins TRBV7-2 to TRBJ2-1, with D unclear. There are 15 residues in the CDR3. V gave up 1 base and J gave up 2 bases, with 9 bases separating them. Germline V gene data show CDR1 as SGHTA and CDR2 as FQGNSA. DNA of the CDR3: TGTGCCAGCAGCTTAGTGCCCTCGACCTACAATGAGCAGTTCTTC. It specifies CASSLVPSTYNEQFF.